The 5 T cell receptor beta chains reported below all come from one sample, sequenced in a study of blood T cells in healthy people across ages (dated by TCRdb to the mid-2010s). Library prep was done by 5' RACE. Sequenced on an Illumina HiSeq 2500. A second PCR of about 7 to 12 cycles was run with a J-beta primer mix and a sample-barcoded 5' primer. The public reads were quality trimmed at Q25 with fastp and then assembled into clones with MiXCR by TCRdb, keeping productive beta chains. Each entry merges the rows of one CDR3 protein and shows their most common DNA and genes. In this sample the table shows 1 million or so distinct CDR3 sequences, 40% to 55% of which occur a single time. Of the sample, approximately 20% is held by the ten largest clones. The sequencing sample was made of blood. These receptors were taken from a woman aged 55-70 years in good health.

The chain recombines TRBV6-1 with TRBJ2-5; D uncertain. The DNA matches TRBJ2-7 better at its end, which makes the J call doubtful. The CDR3 is 15 amino acids. Germline CDR1 is MNHNS and CDR2 is SASEGT. The CDR3 region has the DNA TGTGCCAGCACTCCAGTATGGACGGTCGAAGGCGAGCAGTACTTC. Its translation: CASTPVWTVEGEQYF.

This rearrangement joins TRBV28 to TRBJ2-3; the match to TRBD2 covers 13 bases. In germline, CDR1 is MDHEN, CDR2 SYDVKM. The V and J ends lost 0 bases and 3 bases, in that order; junction bases with no gene match: 21. The CDR3 is 23 residues long. The CDR3 region has the DNA TGTGCCAGCAGTTTATGCCGGATCAGCCAGCCCCGACTAGCGGGAGGAGAAACAGATACGCAGTATTTT. Translating it yields CASSLCRISQPRLAGGETDTQYF.

The count of this clonotype is one. The rearrangement uses TRBV20-1 and TRBJ1-5; unclear D gene. The germline V gene has CDR1 DFQATT and CDR2 SNEGSKA (reference sequence). The CDR3 runs to 12 residues. The germline V and J ends were trimmed by 7 bases and 4 bases, with 11 bases remaining between them. CDR3 sequence (DNA): TGCAGTGTTCTTAGACCGAATCAGCCCCAGCATTTT. Translated: CSVLRPNQPQHF.

The chain combines TRBV6-5 with TRBJ1-1; perhaps TRBD1 as D (6 bases). V was trimmed by 2 bases and J by 5 bases, leaving 15 bases between them. Per the germline V gene, CDR1 is MNHEY and CDR2 is SVGAGI. This CDR3 contains 15 residues. The CDR3 loop is CASSYRQGIFTEAFF. DNA of the CDR3: TGTGCCAGCAGTTACCGCCAGGGGATTTTTACTGAAGCTTTCTTT.

This rearrangement joins TRBV11-1 to TRBJ2-5; 15 nucleotides match TRBD2. Germline assignment: CDR1 SGHAT and CDR2 FQDESV (reference sequence). The V segment lost 7 bases and the J segment 5 bases; nucleotides outside the gene matches: 23. The CDR3 totals 21 residues. The CDR3 DNA is TGTGCCAGCAACCAATGGCGAAAAGGGACTAGCGGGAGGTTGTCCCGGGAGACCCAGTACTTC. This codes for CASNQWRKGTSGRLSRETQYF. The variable domain in full, with the rest retrieved from reference TRBV11-1 and TRBJ2-5, is EAEVAQSPRYKITEKSQAVAFWCDPISGHATLYWYRQILGQGPELLVQFQDESVVDDSQLPKDRFSAERLKGVDSTLKIQPAELGDSAMYLCASNQWRKGTSGRLSRETQYFGPGTRLLVL.